This section outlines one T cell receptor (beta chain) sequence together with its context. The V gene lost 5 bases and the J gene lost 1 base, with 9 bases spanning the gap. The CDR3 runs 15 residues. The germline CDR1 and CDR2 sequences are LNHNV and YYDKDF (reference sequence). Profiled with immunoSEQ multiplex PCR; TCRdb holds only in-frame clones, not every one. This table has a few hundred thousand clones, 80% to 90% appearing once. The record originates from a study of blood T cell repertoires in COVID-19. This receptor was identified in a woman between 70 and 85 years old with COVID-19, enrolled during active disease. The sequencing sample was made of peripheral blood. The rearrangement links TRBV15 to TRBJ2-6; D is uncertain. The CDR3 is CATSLGASGANVLTF. The DNA of the CDR3 is TGTGCCACCAGCCTAGGAGCTTCTGGGGCCAACGTCCTGACTTTC.